The 13 T cell receptor beta chains in this list originate from one sample, sequenced in a study of T-cell memory formation after mild COVID-19. MiXCR was run by TCRdb on the 5' RACE reads, yielding one entry per CDR3 protein. The table lists over 120,000 distinct CDR3 sequences, 6% to 7% of them singletons. Material for sequencing was PBMCs or a T cell subset sorted from them (not recorded which). The source of these receptors is an adult woman who had mild COVID-19 (a few samples of this study predate the infection). Cell type and time point are not known.

This clonotype showed up many times. This sequence joins TRBV5-6 and TRBJ2-7; no reliable D call. The CDR3 extends over 12 amino acids. Per the germline V gene, CDR1 is SGHDT and CDR2 is YYEEEE. V shed 0 bases and J shed 3 bases, with 4 bases lying between them. DNA for the CDR3: TGTGCCAGCAGCTTGGCCTTCTACGAGCAGTACTTC. It codes for CASSLAFYEQYF.

This clonotype appeared many times. The rearrangement links TRBV15 to TRBJ2-3, with 7 bases fitting TRBD1. With 8 bases clipped from V and 1 base from J, the junction kept 15 bases outside the gene matches. Germline lookup yields CDR1 LNHNV and CDR2 YYDKDF (reference sequence). The CDR3 is 17 amino acids. CDR3: CATRRKGGREGTDTQYF. The CDR3 DNA reads as TGTGCCACCCGGAGGAAAGGGGGCCGGGAAGGCACAGATACGCAGTATTTT.

This clonotype was seen many times. This chain connects TRBV5-1 to TRBJ1-2, with a weak D call TRBD1 (6 bases). CDR3 length: 16 residues. CDR1 is SGHRS, CDR2 YFSETQ, per germline. The V and J ends lost 4 bases and 0 bases respectively, with 16 bases between them. The CDR3, as DNA: TGCGCCAGCAGCCCCGGACAGTACAATTCTAACTATGGCTACACCTTC. Translation gives CASSPGQYNSNYGYTF.

The chain combines TRBV5-1 with TRBJ2-5; 7 nucleotides agree with TRBD1. Germline CDR1 is SGHRS and CDR2 is YFSETQ. V trimming: 0 bases; J trimming: 3 bases; junction bases outside the gene matches: 8. The CDR3 extends over 16 amino acids. The CDR3, as DNA: TGCGCCAGCAGCTTGGCCGGTGAGACAGGGAAAGAGACCCAGTACTTC. Translation: CASSLAGETGKETQYF.

This clonotype has at least ten counts. J is TRBJ1-5 and V is TRBV5-8; TRBD1 matches at 7 bases. The CDR3 covers 15 residues. V lost 0 bases and J lost 3; bases outside the gene matches: 3. Germline V gene data show CDR1 as SGHTS and CDR2 as YDEGEE. The CDR3 nucleotides read TGTGCCAGCAGCTTGGGTGACAGGGCCAATCAGCCCCAGCATTTT. Protein: CASSLGDRANQPQHF.

This clonotype was counted between two and nine times. This sequence joins TRBV5-5 and TRBJ2-6, with D unclear. Looked up from germline, CDR1 is SGHKS and CDR2 is YYEKEE (reference sequence). Trimming cost V 5 bases and J 0 bases, with 9 bases left between them. This CDR3 has 15 residues. DNA of the CDR3: TGTGCCAGCAGAATTGGCCACTCTGGGGCCAACGTCCTGACTTTC. Protein: CASRIGHSGANVLTF. Based on the CDR3 plus reference TRBV5-5 and TRBJ2-6, the full variable domain is DAGVTQSPTHLIKTRGQQVTLRCSPISGHKSVSWYQQVLGQGPQFIFQYYEKEERGRGNFPDRFSARQFPNYSSELNVNALLLGDSALYLCASRIGHSGANVLTFGAGSRLTVL.

This clonotype was seen only a few times. The chain carries TRBV7-2 and TRBJ2-7; TRBD2 matches at 8 bases. This CDR3 is built from 16 residues. The J segment lost 0 bases and the V segment lost 0 bases, leaving 4 bases of the junction unmatched. Germline V lookup: CDR1 SGHTA, CDR2 FQGNSA. The CDR3 DNA is TGTGCCAGCAGCTTAGCCTCTAGCGGGTTCTCCTACGAGCAGTACTTC. The encoded protein is CASSLASSGFSYEQYF.

This clonotype was recorded a few times. The chain carries TRBV12-3 or TRBV12-4 and TRBJ2-5; D is uncertain. V was pared by 5 bases and J by 7 bases, with 14 bases between. The CDR3 consists of 13 residues. CDR3 coding DNA: TGTGCCAGCAGTCTCGGACCACCGGGGACCCAGTACTTC. Amino acid sequence: CASSLGPPGTQYF.

This sequence joins TRBV6-1 and TRBJ2-7; D perhaps matches TRBD2 (6 bases). V dropped 4 bases and J dropped 2 bases, with 12 bases sitting between them. There are 14 residues in the CDR3. Germline loops: CDR1 MNHNS, CDR2 SASEGT. CDR3 amino acids: CASSVRGLAYEQYF. The CDR3 nucleotides are TGTGCCAGCAGTGTTCGGGGGTTGGCCTACGAGCAGTACTTC.

The V gene is TRBV29-1, the J gene TRBJ1-2; 12 bases agree with TRBD1. Trimming cost V 6 bases and J 4 bases; bases outside gene matches: 12. From germline, CDR1 is SQVTM and CDR2 ANQGSEA. This CDR3 contains 16 residues. Written as DNA, the CDR3 is TGCAGCGTGACAACGGGACAGGGGGCGATGGCCTATGGCTACACCTTC. Translated, it gives CSVTTGQGAMAYGYTF. Together with reference TRBV29-1 and TRBJ1-2, the CDR3 gives the full variable domain: SAVISQKPSRDICQRGTSLTIQCQVDSQVTMMFWYRQQPGQSLTLIATANQGSEATYESGFVIDKFPISRPNLTFSTLTVSNMSPEDSSIYLCSVTTGQGAMAYGYTFGSGTRLTVV.

The V call is TRBV7-2, the J call TRBJ2-5; TRBD2 aligns across 10 bases. This CDR3 has 15 amino acids. Per the germline V gene, CDR1 is SGHTA and CDR2 is FQGNSA. Germline trimming cut 1 base from V and 13 bases from J; bases unmatched to any gene: 12. This chain's CDR3 is CASSLVHLAGASGYF. The CDR3 region has the DNA TGTGCCAGCAGCTTAGTGCATCTAGCGGGGGCCTCCGGGTACTTC.

The chain uses TRBV4-1 and TRBJ1-2, with 7 bases lining up with TRBD1. J gave up 5 bases and V 2 bases, and 8 bases lay outside the gene matches. The CDR3 consists of 15 residues. Germline V gene sequence: CDR1 MGHRA, CDR2 YSYEKL. The CDR3 DNA reads as TGCGCCAGCAGCCAAAGTACCGGGACAGTTTATGGCTACACCTTC. The encoded protein is CASSQSTGTVYGYTF.

Only a few counts were recorded for this clonotype. This chain uses TRBV12-3 or TRBV12-4 with TRBJ1-6; no reliable D call. V lost 2 bases and J 7 bases, leaving 12 bases between the germline ends. The CDR3 length is 15 residues. The CDR3 DNA follows: TGTGCCAGCAGTTTACCCGACCGCCAGAATTCACCCCTCCACTTT. Translated: CASSLPDRQNSPLHF.